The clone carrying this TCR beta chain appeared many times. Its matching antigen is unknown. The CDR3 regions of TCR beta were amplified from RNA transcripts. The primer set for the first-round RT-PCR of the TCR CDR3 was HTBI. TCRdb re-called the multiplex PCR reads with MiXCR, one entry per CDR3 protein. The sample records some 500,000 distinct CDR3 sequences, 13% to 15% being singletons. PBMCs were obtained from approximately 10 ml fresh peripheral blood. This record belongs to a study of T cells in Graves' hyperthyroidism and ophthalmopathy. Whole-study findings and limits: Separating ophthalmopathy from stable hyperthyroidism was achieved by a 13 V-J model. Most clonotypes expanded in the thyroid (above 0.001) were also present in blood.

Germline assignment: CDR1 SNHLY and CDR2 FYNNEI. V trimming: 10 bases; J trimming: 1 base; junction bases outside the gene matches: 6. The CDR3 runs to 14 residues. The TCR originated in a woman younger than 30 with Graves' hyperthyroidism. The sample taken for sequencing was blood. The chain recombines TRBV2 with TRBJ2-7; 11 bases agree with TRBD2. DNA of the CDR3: TGTGCCATCGTTAGCGGGAGGGGGTCCTACGAGCAGTACTTC. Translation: CAIVSGRGSYEQYF.